Only a few counts were recorded for the clone carrying this T cell receptor beta chain. As yet, its antigen is unknown. This sample is part of a study of identical twins. With V trimmed by 3 bases and J by 5 bases, 16 bases remained unmatched. CDR3 length: 18 residues. Germline V gene lookup returns CDR1 SGHAT and CDR2 FQNNGV. TCRdb recomputed calls from the 5' RACE reads with MiXCR, one row per CDR3 protein. The sample holds more than 650,000 distinct CDR3 sequences; roughly 6% are singletons and the top ten take 1.5% to 2%. Study-wide findings and caveats: Excess sharing between twins was weaker in beta out-of-frame sequences. The study reached conclusions through statistical analysis that was cross-sectional, not following the same donors.

Sequencing was carried out using naive T cells sorted from blood. The source is a man younger than 35 in good health. J is TRBJ2-3 and V is TRBV11-2; the match to TRBD1 covers 8 bases. The CDR3 coding sequence is TGTGCCAGCAGCTTTTACTACCCCGCAGGGGGCGCGAAAGATACGCAGTATTTT. This gives the protein CASSFYYPAGGAKDTQYF.